This entry describes one T cell receptor beta chain. The junction departs from germline at one end; a sequencing error may be responsible. These data belong to a study of T cells in Graves' hyperthyroidism and ophthalmopathy. Germline CDR1 and CDR2: LNHDA and SQIVND (reference sequence). This CDR3 comprises 13 residues. There were TCR beta CDR3 regions amplified from RNA transcripts. The HTBI primer set was used in a first-round RT-PCR of the TCR CDR3. A single record per CDR3 protein comes from TCRdb applying MiXCR to the multiplex PCR reads. Among a few hundred thousand distinct CDR3 sequences listed, 15% to 17% were seen once. Recently diagnosed hyperthyroidism of less than 2 months' duration affected patients aged 18 to 65. From roughly 9.2 ml of fresh peripheral blood, PBMCs were isolated.

The sample taken for sequencing was blood. The rearrangement links TRBV19 to TRBJ1-1; a weak D match, TRBD1 (5 bases). This TCR was sampled from a woman in her twenties or thirties with Graves' hyperthyroidism. The CDR3 region is CAGRWDRDTEAFF. CDR3 nucleotides: TGTGCCGGTAGGTGGGACCGCGACACTGAAGCTTTCTTT.